These 27 T cell receptor beta chains were sequenced from one sample in a study of response to subunit inactivated influenza vaccine. TCRdb reprocessed the RT-PCR reads with MiXCR, giving one entry per CDR3 protein. There are around 200,000 distinct CDR3 sequences in the sample; around 14% occur only once, and roughly 24% lies in the top ten. This material consisted of CD8+ T cells sorted from PBMCs, taken 4 to 6 days after vaccination. These receptors all come from a man over 45 who received an inactivated influenza vaccine.

This clonotype was counted at least ten times. This chain uses TRBV4-1 with TRBJ2-2; TRBD1 matches at 8 bases. The CDR3 contains 15 residues. Germline values: CDR1 MGHRA, CDR2 YSYEKL. V lost 8 bases and J lost 7; bases outside the gene matches: 12. The CDR3 spells CASSPPGGAGGELFF. The CDR3 DNA reads as TGCGCCAGCTCTCCCCCAGGGGGCGCAGGCGGGGAGCTGTTTTTT.

There are a few counts of this clonotype. The V and J genes are TRBV7-9 and TRBJ2-1; tentative D call: TRBD2 (6 bases). V shed 6 bases and J shed 8 bases, with 14 bases lying between them. Germline-derived CDR1 and CDR2 are SEHNR and FQNEAQ (reference sequence). The CDR3 consists of 13 residues. This chain's CDR3 is CASSTSLGDEQFF. CDR3 in DNA: TGTGCCAGCAGTACTAGCTTGGGGGATGAGCAGTTCTTC.

This clonotype has a handful of counts. The V and J genes are TRBV10-3 and TRBJ2-3; maybe TRBD1 (5 bases). V was trimmed by 0 bases and J by 5 bases, leaving 15 bases between them. The CDR3 has 16 amino acids. Germline values: CDR1 ENHRY, CDR2 SYGVKD. The CDR3 loop is CAISESDLGAGDTQYF. In DNA, the CDR3 is TGTGCCATCAGTGAGTCCGACCTTGGGGCCGGAGATACGCAGTATTTT.

The sample holds a few counts of this clonotype. The chain couples TRBV6-1 to TRBJ2-7; possibly TRBD1 or TRBD2 for D (5 bases each). Germline CDR1 is MNHNS and CDR2 is SASEGT. V lost 7 bases and J 3 bases, leaving 22 bases between the germline ends. The CDR3 totals 16 residues. The CDR3 region is CASTPAGAGSGYEQYF. CDR3 nucleotides: TGTGCCAGCACCCCGGCCGGGGCAGGGAGTGGCTACGAGCAGTACTTC.

Ten or more counts support this clonotype. J is TRBJ2-1 and V is TRBV27; 9 bases are a match to TRBD1. V lost 10 bases and J lost 7; bases outside the gene matches: 11. This CDR3 contains 14 residues. From germline, CDR1 is MNHEY and CDR2 SMNVEV (reference sequence). The CDR3 loop is CATRYRGRGNEQFF. DNA of the CDR3: TGTGCCACAAGATACAGGGGGCGAGGGAATGAGCAGTTCTTC.

This clonotype was picked up a small number of times. The rearrangement joins TRBV4-1 to TRBJ2-7; TRBD1 agrees at 12 bases. This CDR3 contains 14 residues. Trimming took 4 bases from V and 7 from J; bases not matched to a gene: 5. Germline CDR1 and CDR2: MGHRA and YSYEKL. The CDR3 protein is CASSPGQGAREQYF. The CDR3, as DNA: TGCGCCAGCAGCCCGGGACAGGGGGCGCGAGAGCAGTACTTC.

This clonotype was seen more than once but under ten times. DNA of the CDR3: TGCGCCAGCAGCCAAGAAAGGGGAGGGAGCACAGATACGCAGTATTTT. Protein: CASSQERGGSTDTQYF. The chain combines TRBV4-3 with TRBJ2-3; 7 bases line up with TRBD2. Germline-derived CDR1 and CDR2 are LGHNA and YSLEER. CDR3 length equals 16 residues. V lost 0 bases to trimming and J lost 0 bases; unmatched junction nucleotides: 3.

The J gene is TRBJ2-7, the V gene TRBV5-6; D not resolved. This CDR3 has 14 residues. Germline lookup yields CDR1 SGHDT and CDR2 YYEEEE. V was shortened by 3 bases and J by 3 bases, with 13 bases between the two germline ends. In DNA form, the CDR3 reads TGTGCCAGCAGCTCGTCTCTTTTTGGCTACGAGCAGTACTTC. It yields the protein CASSSSLFGYEQYF.

The chain recombines TRBV5-1 with TRBJ2-7; 7 nucleotides match TRBD1. CDR1 and CDR2 (germline): SGHRS, YFSETQ. With 0 bases clipped from V and 2 bases from J, the junction kept 2 bases outside the gene matches. This CDR3 is 14 amino acids long. The CDR3 DNA reads as TGCGCCAGCAGCTTGGAGACAGGGACCTACGAGCAGTACTTC. Amino acids: CASSLETGTYEQYF.

DNA of the CDR3: TGTGCCAGCAGCCCCATCGGAGTGGATACGCAGTATTTT. The encoded protein is CASSPIGVDTQYF. The V call is TRBV6-6, the J call TRBJ2-3; D is undetermined. CDR1 and CDR2 from the germline V gene are MNHNY and SVGAGI (reference sequence). Trimming stripped 6 bases from V and 6 bases from J, with 13 bases between. This CDR3 has 13 amino acids.

The V gene is TRBV6-2 or TRBV6-3, the J gene TRBJ2-1; D remains ambiguous. V shed 8 bases and J shed 4 bases, with 15 bases lying between them. This CDR3 is built from 14 residues. Germline-derived CDR1 and CDR2 are MNHEY and SVGEGT. CDR3: CASSLDHPYNEQFF. CDR3 sequence (DNA): TGTGCCAGCTCCCTCGACCACCCTTACAATGAGCAGTTCTTC.

Many counts were recorded for this clonotype. This rearrangement joins TRBV7-9 to TRBJ2-1; D not certain. Germline lookup yields CDR1 SEHNR and CDR2 FQNEAQ (reference sequence). The CDR3 totals 14 residues. Trimming removed 0 bases from V and 4 bases from J, with 7 bases in between. The CDR3 here is CASSLAGKYNEQFF. CDR3 coding DNA: TGTGCCAGCAGCTTAGCTGGCAAGTACAATGAGCAGTTCTTC.

This chain connects TRBV15 to TRBJ2-1; tentatively, D is TRBD2 (6 bases). The CDR3 extends over 15 amino acids. Germline V gene lookup returns CDR1 LNHNV and CDR2 YYDKDF (reference sequence). V lost 4 bases, J lost 0 bases, and 10 bases lay in between. CDR3 bases: TGTGCCACCAGCAAGGAGCGGGCCTCCTACAATGAGCAGTTCTTC. Amino acids: CATSKERASYNEQFF.

In its sample, this clonotype was seen a few times. This rearrangement joins TRBV21-1 to TRBJ1-2. TRBV21-1 corresponds to a pseudogene. This CDR3 has 12 residues. In nucleotides, the CDR3 is TGTGCCAGCAGCACAATGACACATACCATGAATTTC. Translation: CASSTMTHTMNF.

V gene TRBV10-3 combines with J gene TRBJ2-1; D gene unclear. V lost 7 bases to trimming and J lost 6 bases, with 19 bases between them. The CDR3 has 15 amino acids. Germline CDR1 is ENHRY and CDR2 is SYGVKD. The CDR3 sequence: CAIKWSLEVGNEQFF. The CDR3 nucleotides are TGTGCCATCAAGTGGTCGCTAGAAGTTGGCAATGAGCAGTTCTTC.

The V call is TRBV6-5, the J call TRBJ2-1, with 9 bases fitting TRBD1. Germline V gene sequence: CDR1 MNHEY, CDR2 SVGAGI. With 0 bases clipped from V and 7 bases from J, the junction kept 4 bases outside the gene matches. The CDR3 loop spans 15 amino acids. The CDR3 protein is CASSYSDRGGNEQFF. The DNA for the CDR3 is TGTGCCAGCAGTTACTCGGACAGGGGAGGAAATGAGCAGTTCTTC.

With respect to this clonotype: Relative to the germline gene, one junction end is altered; a read error may explain this. The chain uses TRBV6-1 and TRBJ2-1; D possibly corresponds to TRBD1 (5 bases). This CDR3 is 14 amino acids long. Germline V gives CDR1 MNHNS, CDR2 SASEGT. CDR3 region: CASRDTALYNEQSF. CDR3 nucleotides: TGTGCCAGCAGGGACACCGCCCTGTATAATGAGCAGTCCTTC.

V is TRBV28 and J is TRBJ2-1, with 11 bases lining up with TRBD1. The CDR3 is made up of 13 amino acids. The junction had 3 bases not matched to a gene; V was cut back by 7 bases and J by 7 bases. Germline V CDR1 and CDR2: MDHEN, SYDVKM. The DNA of the CDR3 is TGTGCCAGCAAAAGGGACAGGGGGAATGAGCAGTTCTTC. This codes for CASKRDRGNEQFF.

There are a few counts of this clonotype. The rearrangement links TRBV2 to TRBJ2-7; D tentatively fits TRBD1 or TRBD2 (5 bases each). The CDR3 covers 14 residues. Trimming took off 6 bases at V and 2 bases at J, with 14 bases between the two ends. Germline CDR1 is SNHLY and CDR2 is FYNNEI. The CDR3 loop reads CASRAGTGTYEQYF. The CDR3 DNA sequence: TGTGCCAGCAGAGCCGGGACGGGCACCTACGAGCAGTACTTC.

This clonotype has only a few counts. The chain couples TRBV11-1 to TRBJ2-1; perhaps TRBD2 as D (6 bases). Germline V gene sequence: CDR1 SGHAT, CDR2 FQDESV (reference sequence). The CDR3 spans 16 residues. V shed 5 bases and J shed 0 bases, with 14 bases lying between them. The CDR3 spells CASSISGGTSYNEQFF. CDR3 coding DNA: TGTGCCAGCAGCATTTCTGGGGGGACCTCCTACAATGAGCAGTTCTTC.

This clonotype was picked up a small number of times. The CDR3 reads CASSQEWTGGDEQYF. The CDR3 DNA follows: TGCGCCAGCAGCCAAGAATGGACAGGAGGTGACGAGCAGTACTTC. This chain uses TRBV4-1 with TRBJ2-7, with 7 nucleotides matching TRBD1. Looked up from germline, CDR1 is MGHRA and CDR2 is YSYEKL. The V segment lost 0 bases and the J segment 5 bases; nucleotides outside the gene matches: 7. The CDR3 is 15 amino acids.

CDR3 bases: TGTGCCAGCAGTACACAGGGGGCCACAGATACGCAGTATTTT. This sequence encodes CASSTQGATDTQYF. The V and J genes are TRBV12-3 or TRBV12-4 and TRBJ2-3; 9 bases are a match to TRBD1. After removal of 5 bases from V and 2 bases from J, the junction contained 2 bases not matched to a gene. This CDR3 spans 14 amino acids.

This clonotype was observed a few times. This chain connects TRBV5-1 to TRBJ2-2, with TRBD2 identical over 12 bases. The germline gives CDR1 SGHRS, CDR2 YFSETQ. This CDR3 spans 16 amino acids. Trimming took 3 bases from V and 7 from J; bases not matched to a gene: 7. The CDR3 spells CASSYRLAGVNGELFF. In nucleotides, the CDR3 is TGCGCCAGCAGCTACCGACTAGCGGGAGTAAACGGGGAGCTGTTTTTT.

The rearrangement uses TRBV9 and TRBJ2-1; possibly TRBD1 or TRBD2 for D (5 bases each). The CDR3 covers 16 residues. The ends were cut back, 3 bases at V and 0 bases at J, with 13 bases in the middle. Germline CDR1 and CDR2: SGDLS and YYNGEE. The DNA for the CDR3 is TGTGCCAGCAGCGACCCAGTTGGGGGCTCCTACAATGAGCAGTTCTTC. It codes for CASSDPVGGSYNEQFF.

The sample holds many counts of this clonotype. This rearrangement joins TRBV20-1 to TRBJ2-7; D is ambiguous. The CDR3 is 14 residues long. Germline V CDR1 and CDR2: DFQATT, SNEGSKA (reference sequence). V dropped 2 bases and J dropped 0 bases, with 11 bases sitting between them. CDR3 sequence: CSARQVTDSYEQYF. DNA of the CDR3: TGCAGTGCTAGACAGGTTACGGACTCCTACGAGCAGTACTTC.

The J gene is TRBJ2-5, the V gene TRBV15, with 7 bases fitting TRBD1. The CDR3 consists of 15 residues. V shed 5 bases, J shed 5 bases, and the junction held 11 bases outside the gene matches. Germline V lookup: CDR1 LNHNV, CDR2 YYDKDF (reference sequence). CDR3 in amino acids: CATSFGVGQRETQYF. As DNA, the CDR3 is TGTGCCACCAGCTTCGGCGTGGGACAGCGTGAGACCCAGTACTTC.

This clonotype turned up a few times. V gene TRBV7-9 combines with J gene TRBJ2-2; D gene ambiguous. The CDR3 contains 16 residues. Germline assignment: CDR1 SEHNR and CDR2 FQNEAQ (reference sequence). V was shortened by 0 bases and J by 0 bases, with 8 bases between the two germline ends. The CDR3 bases are TGTGCCAGCAGCTTAGCTGCTACCGCGAACACCGGGGAGCTGTTTTTT. This codes for CASSLAATANTGELFF.